The rows below give T cell receptor beta chains drawn from one sample of a study of glioma-infiltrating T cells. One entry per CDR3 protein results from TCRdb running MiXCR on the multiplex PCR reads. The sample records a few hundred thousand distinct CDR3 sequences, around 38% being singletons. Sequenced: glioma tissue, nonneoplastic brain tissue, or PBMCs (not recorded which). All receptors derive from a human donor with low-grade glioma or glioblastoma, undergoing nonglioma brain surgery, or in good health (not recorded which). CDR3s include the opening cysteine and the closing phenylalanine or tryptophan. A D gene is named only where the DNA matches it firmly. Clone size is not always given. Where it is, it says once, few, many or a class for expanded clones.

clone_size	j_call	d_call	v_call	cdr3_aa	cdr3_nt
-	TRBJ2-3	-	TRBV6-2/TRBV6-3	CANSYVSGVDTQYF	TGTGCCAACAGTTACGTTAGCGGCGTAGATACGCAGTATTTT
-	TRBJ2-3	-	TRBV7-9	CASSFRFRGTQYF	TGTGCCAGCAGCTTCCGCTTTCGGGGTACGCAGTATTTT
many	TRBJ2-7	-	TRBV29-1	CSVKIRRNYEQYF	TGCAGCGTTAAAATCCGGCGTAACTACGAGCAGTACTTC
-	TRBJ1-5	-	TRBV28	CASSLGAVNQPQHF	TGTGCCAGCAGTTTGGGGGCGGTCAATCAGCCCCAGCATTTT
-	TRBJ2-3	-	TRBV20-1	CSARDRLQVRDTQYF	TGCAGTGCTAGAGATCGTTTACAGGTTCGGGATACGCAGTATTTT
-	TRBJ2-3	-	TRBV4-2	CASSQSASWSTDTQYF	TGTGCCAGCAGCCAGTCAGCTAGCTGGAGCACAGATACGCAGTATTTT
few	TRBJ2-4	-	TRBV7-2	CASSFRGGKNIQYF	TGTGCCAGCAGCTTTAGGGGTGGCAAAAACATTCAGTACTTC
-	TRBJ2-7	TRBD2	TRBV20-1	CSARVPAGREDEQYF	TGCAGTGCTAGAGTACCGGCGGGGAGGGAGGACGAGCAGTACTTC
-	TRBJ1-1	-	TRBV7-9	CASSLWGGRNTEAFF	TGTGCCAGCAGCTTATGGGGGGGAAGGAACACTGAAGCTTTCTTT
-	TRBJ2-1	TRBD1	TRBV20-1	CSATPGQGQDEQFF	TGCAGTGCTACTCCCGGACAGGGGCAGGATGAGCAGTTCTTC
-	TRBJ2-7	-	TRBV28	CASRKGVLSREQYF	TGTGCCAGCCGGAAGGGGGTGCTTTCTCGCGAGCAGTACTTC
few	TRBJ2-7	TRBD1	TRBV20-1	CSARAGGTLDEQYF	TGCAGTGCTAGGGCAGGGGGCACTCTCGACGAGCAGTACTTC
-	TRBJ2-1	-	TRBV29-1	CRVQGESNEQFF	TGCAGGGTACAGGGAGAATCCAATGAGCAGTTCTTC
-	TRBJ2-7	TRBD2	TRBV28	CASSLEGLAGGPSYNEQYF	TGTGCCAGCAGTTTAGAGGGACTAGCGGGAGGTCCCTCCTACAATGAGCAGTACTTC
many	TRBJ1-1	-	TRBV28	CASNLASSYTEAFF	TGTGCCAGCAATTTGGCCAGTTCTTACACTGAAGCTTTCTTT
-	TRBJ2-1	TRBD2	TRBV12-3/TRBV12-4	CASSLMGLAGVNEQFF	TGTGCCAGCAGTTTAATGGGACTAGCGGGAGTTAATGAGCAGTTCTTC
few	TRBJ2-4	-	TRBV3-1	CASHGARSKNIQYF	TGTGCCAGTCATGGGGCGAGGTCCAAAAACATTCAGTACTTC